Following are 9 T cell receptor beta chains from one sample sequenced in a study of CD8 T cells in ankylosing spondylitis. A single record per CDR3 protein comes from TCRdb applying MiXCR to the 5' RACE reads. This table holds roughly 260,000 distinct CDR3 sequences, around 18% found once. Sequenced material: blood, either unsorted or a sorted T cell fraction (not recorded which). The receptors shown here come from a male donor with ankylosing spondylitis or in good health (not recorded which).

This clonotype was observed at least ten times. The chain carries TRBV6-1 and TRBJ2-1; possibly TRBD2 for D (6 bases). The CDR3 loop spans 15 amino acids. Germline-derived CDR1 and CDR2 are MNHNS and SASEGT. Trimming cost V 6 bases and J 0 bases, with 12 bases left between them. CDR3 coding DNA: TGTGCCAGCAGGGGGGGACTTAGCTCCTACAATGAGCAGTTCTTC. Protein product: CASRGGLSSYNEQFF.

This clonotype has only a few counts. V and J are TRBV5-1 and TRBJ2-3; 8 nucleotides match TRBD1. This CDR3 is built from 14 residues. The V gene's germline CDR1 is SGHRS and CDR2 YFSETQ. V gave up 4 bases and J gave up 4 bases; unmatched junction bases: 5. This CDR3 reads CASSPDRVPDTQYF. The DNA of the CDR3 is TGCGCCAGCAGCCCGGACAGGGTGCCAGATACGCAGTATTTT.

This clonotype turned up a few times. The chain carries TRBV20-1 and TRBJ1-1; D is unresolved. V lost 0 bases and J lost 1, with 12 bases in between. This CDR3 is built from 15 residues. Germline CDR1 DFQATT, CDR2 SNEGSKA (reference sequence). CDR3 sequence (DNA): TGCAGTGCTAGAGATGCCCCCCGGCAGAACACTGAAGCTTTCTTT. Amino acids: CSARDAPRQNTEAFF.

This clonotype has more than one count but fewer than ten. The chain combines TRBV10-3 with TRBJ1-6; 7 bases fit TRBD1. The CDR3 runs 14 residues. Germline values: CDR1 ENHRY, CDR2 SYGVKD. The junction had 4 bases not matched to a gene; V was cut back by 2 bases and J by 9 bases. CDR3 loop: CAISERSGGSPLHF. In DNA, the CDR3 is TGTGCCATCAGTGAGAGGTCAGGGGGTTCACCCCTCCACTTT.

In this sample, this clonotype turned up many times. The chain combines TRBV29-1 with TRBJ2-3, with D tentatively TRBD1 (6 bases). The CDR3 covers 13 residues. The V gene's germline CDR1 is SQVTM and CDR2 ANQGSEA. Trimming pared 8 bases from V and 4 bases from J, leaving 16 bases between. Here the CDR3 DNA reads TGCAGCCTTTCGGGACACGGGCCAGATACGCAGTATTTT. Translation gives CSLSGHGPDTQYF.

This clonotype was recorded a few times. CDR3 in DNA: TGTGCCAGCAGCCAAGATCTCCTAGACCAATTCTACAATGAGCAGTTCTTC. This encodes CASSQDLLDQFYNEQFF. The chain employs TRBV3-1 and TRBJ2-1; D is uncertain. CDR1 and CDR2 (germline): LGHDT, YNNKEL (reference sequence). The CDR3 length is 17 residues. V lost 0 bases to trimming and J lost 3 bases, with 15 bases between them.

The CDR3 here is CASSQVEGFGEKLFF. The CDR3 DNA reads as TGTGCCAGCAGCCAAGTCGAGGGGTTCGGTGAAAAACTGTTTTTT. V usage is TRBV14 and J usage is TRBJ1-4, with a tentative D call TRBD1 (5 bases). The V and J ends lost 1 base and 7 bases respectively, with 13 bases between them. CDR3 length: 15 residues. Germline V lookup: CDR1 SGHDN, CDR2 FVKESK.

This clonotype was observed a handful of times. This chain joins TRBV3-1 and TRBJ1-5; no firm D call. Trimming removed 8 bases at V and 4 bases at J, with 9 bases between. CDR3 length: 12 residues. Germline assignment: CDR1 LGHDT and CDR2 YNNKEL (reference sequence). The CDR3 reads CASGVGNQPQHF. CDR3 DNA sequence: TGTGCCAGCGGAGTGGGGAATCAGCCCCAGCATTTT.

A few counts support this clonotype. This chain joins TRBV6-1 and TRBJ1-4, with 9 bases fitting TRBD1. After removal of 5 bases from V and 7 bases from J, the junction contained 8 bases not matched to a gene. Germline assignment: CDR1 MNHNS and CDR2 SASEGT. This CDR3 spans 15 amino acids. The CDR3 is CASSTGGGVIEKLFF. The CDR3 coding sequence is TGTGCCAGCAGTACAGGGGGCGGGGTAATTGAAAAACTGTTTTTT.